One TCR beta chain is described in this entry. Its antigen is not known. This CDR3 is 17 amino acids long. Germline V CDR1 and CDR2: DFQATT, SNEGSKA (reference sequence). V was cut by 5 bases and J by 0 bases, with 22 bases left in between. This sample was included in a study of regulatory T cells in long-lasting Graves disease. Findings of the study overall: Relative to newly diagnosed Graves' patients, persistent ones had lower TCR diversity. Relative to new patients (under 1,000), persistent patients exhibited greater sharing of public clonotypes (around 3,000).

In building TCR beta libraries, iRepertoire HTBI primers were used together with Arm-PCR of CDR3 regions. Each CDR3 protein gets one entry after TCRdb re-called the multiplex PCR reads with MiXCR. The table shows about 200,000 distinct CDR3 sequences, with about 19% occurring only once. This sample's time point: newly diagnosed GD, antithyroid drugs for less than 3 months. RNA extracted from PBMCs served as the sequencing template. These data also featured in a second study, about T cells in Graves' hyperthyroidism and ophthalmopathy. That paper adds: The study enrolled patients aged 18 to 65 with newly diagnosed hyperthyroidism of under 2 months' duration.

The V gene is TRBV20-1, the J gene TRBJ2-5; the D is unclear. This material consisted of peripheral blood mononuclear cells (PBMCs), taken at new diagnosis, from a patient treated with antithyroid drugs. The source of this sequence is a woman in her twenties or thirties with Graves disease. For the CDR3, the DNA is TGCAGTGCTTTCCCAGAGTGGAACACCTTGTACCAAGAGACCCAGTACTTC. Its protein is CSAFPEWNTLYQETQYF.